This TCR beta chain is drawn from a study of blood T cells in healthy people across ages (dated by TCRdb to about 2015). About the study as a whole: In model experiments, template switching captured roughly one uniquely barcoded TCR beta cDNA molecule for every two T cells. Age-related changes in TCR beta repertoire diversity were measured in the study by deep sequencing normalized with unique cDNA molecular identifiers. Four age groups were formed from the donors: young (average about 15 years), middle-aged (around 41), aged (under 70) and long-lived (less than 85). To avoid experimental bias, donors of different ages were distributed randomly across sequencing lanes. Using the same blood draw, the study looked at two additional independent replicas of 1 million unique cDNA reads for two donors, one aged 18 to 30 and the other aged 80 or older. Here is what the overall study found, with its caveats: Compared with the aged group, more naive CD4+ T cells, fewer expanded clones and increased TCR diversity were shown by the long-lived group, suggesting age selection. Because profiling used bulk unsorted PBMCs, naive and antigen-experienced compartments could not be compared conclusively. Estimates of total diversity from one million sequenced T cells were regarded as lower bounds and underestimates. Observed TCR beta diversity per million T cells fell roughly linearly with age, and a significant reduction was already apparent by age roughly 40. There was a strong correlation between observed TCR beta diversity and the percentage of naive T cells measured by flow cytometry. The CMV infection status of donors was not known, potentially confounding age-related changes in expanded clonotypes.

The library was generated by 5' RACE. The instrument was an Illumina HiSeq 2500. A second PCR of about 6 to 11 cycles was performed with a sample-barcoded 5' primer and a J-beta primer mix. Each TCR beta cDNA molecule received a unique molecular identifier from a template-switch 5' adaptor carrying 12 random nucleotides. Each sample yielded at least 2.5 million CDR3-containing paired-end reads. All of the RNA was converted into first-strand cDNA using the Mint cDNA synthesis kit, with a TRBC-specific oligonucleotide serving as the primer. All cDNA was treated with uracil-DNA glycosylase and then went through a first 18-cycle PCR with the universal primers M1SS and BC2_uni_R. As for how the authors treated the data: Normalization of each sample was performed by random selection of 1 million high-quality reads, each carrying a distinct molecular identifier. Reads sharing molecular identifiers were discarded rather than binned into consensus sequences. CDR3 identification, clonotype clustering and error correction used MiTCR with a Q25 quality threshold and the strictest error-elimination algorithm. A nonparametric unseen species model with Euler transformation was used to estimate lower-bound total TCR beta diversity. TCRdb trimmed the raw reads at Q25, called clones with MiXCR and kept productive beta chains. Rows with one shared CDR3 protein collapse into an entry with the most common genes and DNA. The V and J calls, along with clone size, are taken from TCRdb and not from the paper's own processing. A total of 700,000 or so distinct CDR3 sequences appear in this sample, 40% to 45% of them only once. Roughly 30% of the sample is taken by the ten largest.

Trimming at the junction amounts to 1 base on V and 3 bases on J, and the germline ends lie 13 bases apart. CDR1 and CDR2 are drawn from the germline V gene: SQVTM, ANQGSEA. The CDR3 holds 14 amino acids from the cysteine to the phenylalanine. Only the CDR3 part of the read is kept: 42 bases, read in frame from the first base. To note about this clonotype: Its antigen is currently not known. Base quality data are lacking; no much larger clone is found one base away.

Donors were 30 to 45 systemically healthy Caucasian individuals from Russia aged 6 to 90 years. Around 10 milliliters of peripheral blood were drawn from each donor into EDTA-treated Vacutainer tubes. Ficoll-Paque density-gradient centrifugation was used to isolate PBMCs, with at least 6.5 million per sample. Total RNA was extracted from PBMCs with Trizol reagent, with at least 5.5 micrograms obtained per sample. For every donor, an aliquot of PBMCs went through flow cytometry to measure the percentages of naive CD45RAhigh/CD27high T cells. The sequencing sample was made of blood. This TCR derives from an elderly man in good health. The chain couples TRBV29-1 to TRBJ2-7; no D gene can be assigned with confidence. CDR3 loop: CSVEGFSSGYEQYF. The DNA sequence follows: TGCAGCGTTGAAGGGTTCTCCTCCGGCTACGAGCAGTACTTC.